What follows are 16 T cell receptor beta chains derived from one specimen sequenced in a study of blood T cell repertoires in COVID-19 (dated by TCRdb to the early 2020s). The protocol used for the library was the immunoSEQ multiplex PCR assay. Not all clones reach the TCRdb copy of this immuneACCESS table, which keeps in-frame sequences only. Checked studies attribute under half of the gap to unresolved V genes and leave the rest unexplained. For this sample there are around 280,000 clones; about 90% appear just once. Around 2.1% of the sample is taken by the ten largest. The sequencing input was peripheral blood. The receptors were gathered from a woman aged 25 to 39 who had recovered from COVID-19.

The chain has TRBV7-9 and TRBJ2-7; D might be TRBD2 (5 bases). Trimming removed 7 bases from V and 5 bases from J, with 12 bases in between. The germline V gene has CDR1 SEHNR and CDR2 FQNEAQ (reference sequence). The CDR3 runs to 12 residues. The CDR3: CASTLIGNEQYF. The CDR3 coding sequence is TGTGCCAGCACCCTTATCGGGAACGAGCAGTACTTC.

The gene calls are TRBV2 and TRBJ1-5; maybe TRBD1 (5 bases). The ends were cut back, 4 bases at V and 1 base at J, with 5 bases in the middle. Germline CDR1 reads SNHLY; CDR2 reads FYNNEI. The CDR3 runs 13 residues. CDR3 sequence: CASSGGSNQPQHF. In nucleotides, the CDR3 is TGTGCCAGCAGTGGGGGCAGCAATCAGCCCCAGCATTTT.

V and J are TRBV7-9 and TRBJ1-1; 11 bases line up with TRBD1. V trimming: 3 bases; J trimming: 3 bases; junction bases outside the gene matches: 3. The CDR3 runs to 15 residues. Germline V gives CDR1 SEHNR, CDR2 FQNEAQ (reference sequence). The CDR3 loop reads CASSFGDRGDTEAFF. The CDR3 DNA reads TGTGCCAGCAGCTTTGGGGACAGGGGGGACACTGAAGCTTTCTTT.

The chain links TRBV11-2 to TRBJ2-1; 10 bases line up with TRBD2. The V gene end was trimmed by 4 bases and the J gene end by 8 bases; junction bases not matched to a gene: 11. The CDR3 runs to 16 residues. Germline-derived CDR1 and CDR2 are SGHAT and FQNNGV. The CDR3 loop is CASSSLAGERGHEQFF. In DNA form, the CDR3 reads TGTGCCAGCAGCTCTCTAGCGGGAGAACGCGGCCATGAGCAGTTCTTC.

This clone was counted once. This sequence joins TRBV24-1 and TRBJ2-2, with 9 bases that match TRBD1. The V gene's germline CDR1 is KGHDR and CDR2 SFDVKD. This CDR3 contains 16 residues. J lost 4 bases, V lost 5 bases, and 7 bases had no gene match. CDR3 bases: TGTGCCACCAGTGCCTTTGGACAGGGGTCCACCGGGGAGCTGTTTTTT. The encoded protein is CATSAFGQGSTGELFF.

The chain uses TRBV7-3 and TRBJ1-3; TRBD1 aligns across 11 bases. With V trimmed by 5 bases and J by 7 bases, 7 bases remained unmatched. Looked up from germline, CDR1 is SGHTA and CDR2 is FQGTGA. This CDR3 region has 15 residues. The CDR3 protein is CASSPIGQGANTIYF. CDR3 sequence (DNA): TGTGCCAGCAGCCCAATAGGACAGGGGGCGAACACCATATATTTT.

CDR3 loop: CASSARQEDGYTF. Written as DNA, the CDR3 is TGTGCCAGCAGCGCCCGACAGGAGGATGGCTACACCTTC. The V call is TRBV7-9, the J call TRBJ1-2; a weak D match, TRBD1 (6 bases). V shed 5 bases and J shed 6 bases, with 13 bases lying between them. In germline, CDR1 is SEHNR, CDR2 FQNEAQ (reference sequence). This CDR3 is 13 amino acids long. Full variable domain (remainder filled in from reference TRBV7-9 and TRBJ1-2): DTGVSQNPRHKITKRGQNVTFRCDPISEHNRLYWYRQTLGQGPEFLTYFQNEAQLEKSRLLSDRFSAERPKGSFSTLEIQRTEQGDSAMYLCASSARQEDGYTFGSGTRLTVV.

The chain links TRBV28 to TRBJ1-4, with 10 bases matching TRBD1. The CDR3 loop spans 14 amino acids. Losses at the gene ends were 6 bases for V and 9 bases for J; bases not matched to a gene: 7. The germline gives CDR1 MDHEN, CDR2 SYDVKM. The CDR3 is CASSLPGQGKKLFF. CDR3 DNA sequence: TGTGCCAGCAGCCTACCGGGACAGGGGAAAAAACTGTTTTTT.

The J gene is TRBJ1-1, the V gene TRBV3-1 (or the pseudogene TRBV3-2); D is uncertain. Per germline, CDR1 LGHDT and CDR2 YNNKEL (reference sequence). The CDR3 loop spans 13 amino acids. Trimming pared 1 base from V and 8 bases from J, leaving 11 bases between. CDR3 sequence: CASSQVSEQEAFF. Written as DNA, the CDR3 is TGTGCCAGCAGCCAAGTTTCTGAACAGGAAGCTTTCTTT.

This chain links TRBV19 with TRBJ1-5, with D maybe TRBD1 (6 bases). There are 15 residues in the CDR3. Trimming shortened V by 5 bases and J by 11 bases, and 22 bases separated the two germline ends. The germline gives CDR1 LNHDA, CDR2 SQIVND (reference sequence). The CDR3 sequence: CASSAQITGFEAQHF. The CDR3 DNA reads TGTGCCAGTAGTGCCCAGATAACAGGGTTTGAGGCCCAGCATTTT. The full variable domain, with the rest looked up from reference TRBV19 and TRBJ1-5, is DGGITQSPKYLFRKEGQNVTLSCEQNLNHDAMYWYRQDPGQGLRLIYYSQIVNDFQKGDIAEGYSVSREKKESFPLTVTSAQKNPTAFYLCASSAQITGFEAQHFGDGTRLSIL.

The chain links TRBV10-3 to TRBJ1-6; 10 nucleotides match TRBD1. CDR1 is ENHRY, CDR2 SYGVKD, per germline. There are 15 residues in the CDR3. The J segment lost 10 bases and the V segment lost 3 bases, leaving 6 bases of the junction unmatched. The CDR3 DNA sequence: TGTGCCATCAGTGACCGGGACAGGGGTAACTCACCCCTCCACTTT. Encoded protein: CAISDRDRGNSPLHF.

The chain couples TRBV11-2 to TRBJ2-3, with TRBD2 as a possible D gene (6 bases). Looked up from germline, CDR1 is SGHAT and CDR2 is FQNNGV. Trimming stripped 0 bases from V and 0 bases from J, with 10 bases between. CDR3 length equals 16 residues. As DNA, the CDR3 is TGTGCCAGCAGCTTAGATGGCGGGGTTAGCACAGATACGCAGTATTTT. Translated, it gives CASSLDGGVSTDTQYF.

CDR3: CASSPGSGGEQYF. DNA for the CDR3: TGTGCCAGCAGCCCGGGGTCAGGGGGAGAGCAGTACTTC. The chain joins TRBV3-1 (or the pseudogene TRBV3-2) to TRBJ2-7; 7 bases map to TRBD1. The CDR3 is 13 residues long. Germline lookup yields CDR1 LGHDT and CDR2 YNNKEL (reference sequence). V lost 4 bases to trimming and J lost 7 bases; unmatched junction nucleotides: 7.

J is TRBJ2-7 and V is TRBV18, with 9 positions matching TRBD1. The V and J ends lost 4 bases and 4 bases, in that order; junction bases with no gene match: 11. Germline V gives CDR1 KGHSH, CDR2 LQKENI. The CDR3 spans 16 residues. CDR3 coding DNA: TGTGCCAGCTCACAATTCCTCCGGGACAGGGTTTACGAGCAGTACTTC. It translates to CASSQFLRDRVYEQYF.

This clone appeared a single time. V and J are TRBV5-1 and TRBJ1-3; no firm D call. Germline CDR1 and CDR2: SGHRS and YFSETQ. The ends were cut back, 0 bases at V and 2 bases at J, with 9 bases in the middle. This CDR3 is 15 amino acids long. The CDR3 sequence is CASSLDTSAGNTIYF. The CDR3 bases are TGCGCCAGCAGCTTGGATACGTCGGCTGGAAACACCATATATTTT.

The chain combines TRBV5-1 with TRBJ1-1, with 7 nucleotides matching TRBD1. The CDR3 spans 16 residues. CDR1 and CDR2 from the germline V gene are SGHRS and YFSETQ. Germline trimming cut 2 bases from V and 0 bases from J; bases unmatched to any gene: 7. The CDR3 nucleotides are TGCGCCAGCAGCTTAGGGCAGGGGGACTTGAACACTGAAGCTTTCTTT. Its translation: CASSLGQGDLNTEAFF.